This TCR beta chain was recovered during a study of T cell responses to AZD1222 COVID-19 vaccine. Regarding this clone: What it binds is unknown.

Germline CDR1 is GTSNPN and CDR2 is SVGIG (reference sequence). The V end was cut by 2 bases, the J end by 6 bases, with 11 bases between. This CDR3 contains 13 residues. Method: immunoSEQ multiplex PCR; TCRdb's copy keeps in-frame clones and lacks some. This table has roughly 120,000 clones, about 89% appearing once. Study results and caveats: Donors were chiefly white British, with a greater number of females, and clonal diversity was perhaps underestimated. Spike-specific TCR breadth rose after two AZD1222 doses, and depth rose as well.

The TCR was taken from an adult in good health. The material sequenced was peripheral blood, taken on day 0 of AZD1222 vaccination. The chain is built from TRBV30 and TRBJ1-5, with TRBD1 as a possible D gene (6 bases). The CDR3 is CAWSLQGAQPQHF. The CDR3 DNA reads as TGTGCCTGGAGTCTACAGGGCGCTCAGCCCCAGCATTTT.